The clone carrying this T cell receptor (beta chain) was detected a few times. A 10-nucleotide random UMI tagged transcripts in template-switch 5'RACE cDNA synthesis. Using its own MiXCR run on the 5' RACE reads, TCRdb lists one record per CDR3 protein. Of 20,000 or so distinct CDR3 sequences listed, roughly 10% are singletons. The data were obtained in a study of neurological immune-mediated disorders. Sorted libraries used approximately 910,000 CD4+ or CD8+ T cells. The V end was cut by 6 bases, the J end by 4 bases, with 15 bases between. CDR1 and CDR2 from the germline V gene are SQVTM and ANQGSEA. The CDR3 contains 13 residues.

This receptor was obtained from a woman in her forties or fifties in good health. Input material: CD8+ T cells from blood. V gene TRBV29-1 combines with J gene TRBJ1-1; a possible D gene is TRBD1 (5 bases). The CDR3 DNA is TGCAGCGTCCCTGAGGGGTGGAGCACTGAAGCTTTCTTT. The encoded protein is CSVPEGWSTEAFF.